The table lists the clone carrying this T cell receptor (beta chain) with a few counts. Its cognate antigen is unknown. Germline CDR1 is SGHTA and CDR2 is FQGTGA. With 1 base clipped from V and 6 bases from J, the junction kept 26 bases outside the gene matches. There are 23 residues in the CDR3. In the PCR, 60 Vbeta and 13 Jbeta primers were used. Sequencing used immunoSEQ multiplex PCR; TCRdb keeps in-frame clones, though not all of them. The sample lists approximately 170,000 clones; 73% were seen once. This sample stems from a study of cytomegalovirus exposure and HLA in healthy donors. Study-level points and caveats: Prior analysis indicated that the majority of TCR beta V segments exhibited productivity approximately 87% or approximately 30% of the time. HLA allele associations emerged for 17,000 or so TCR beta sequences in a later analysis, at 0.05 false discovery rate.

This chain uses TRBV7-3 with TRBJ2-3; 12 nucleotides line up with TRBD2. The sequence came from a woman younger than 30 in good health and CMV-seropositive. The sequenced material came from PBMCs. The CDR3 sequence: CASSLRGTPPKWSSGGAPDTQYF. CDR3 DNA sequence: TGTGCCAGCAGCTTAAGGGGGACTCCTCCGAAGTGGTCTAGCGGGGGGGCCCCCGATACGCAGTATTTT.